What follows describes a single T cell receptor (beta chain). The sample belongs to a study of blood T cell repertoires in COVID-19. Study background: Some COVID-19 samples were acute and others convalescent; all came from the United States, Italy and Spain. In each case, the material was cDNA or gDNA derived from T cells, B-cell-depleted T cells, or PBMCs.

The V gene end was trimmed by 2 bases and the J gene end by 2 bases; junction bases not matched to a gene: 4. The CDR3 is 15 amino acids. Germline CDR1 GTSNPN, CDR2 SVGIG (reference sequence). Under the authors' procedure: Amplifying reference gene primers gave estimates of nucleated cell counts. The repertoire was sequenced with immunoSEQ multiplex PCR; TCRdb's copy has only in-frame clones and lacks some. Clone size and the V and J calls come from that table; the DNA yielded D and trimming. The sample lists roughly 70,000 clones, roughly 80% occurring once. The source of this sequence is a woman aged 60-70 years with acute or convalescent COVID-19. The chain is built from TRBV30 and TRBJ1-5, with 9 nucleotides matching TRBD1. The sequenced sample was peripheral blood. The CDR3 protein is CAWSIQGAGNQPQHF. The CDR3 DNA is TGTGCCTGGAGTATACAGGGGGCGGGCAATCAGCCCCAGCATTTT.